The entry that follows covers one T cell receptor beta chain sequence. The entry originates in a study of blood T cell repertoires in COVID-19. Study as a whole: From the United States, Italy and Spain came samples of acute and convalescent COVID-19.

Original methodology: Researchers report that nucleated cell counts were estimated from reference gene primer amplification. Profiling relied on immunoSEQ multiplex PCR, and the TCRdb table lists in-frame clones only, not all of them. V, J and clone size are taken as reported in that table, and D and trimming were inferred from the DNA itself. The table records about 25,000 clones, about 90% of them present only once. In germline, CDR1 is SGHDT, CDR2 YYEEEE. This CDR3 region has 14 residues. V lost 4 bases and J 4 bases, leaving 14 bases between the germline ends. The origin of this receptor is a man in his sixties or seventies with acute or convalescent COVID-19. Input material: peripheral blood. The chain employs TRBV5-6 and TRBJ1-2, with a tentative D call TRBD1 (6 bases). The CDR3 DNA sequence: TGTGCCAGCAGCCCGGCGGGGGGGCTCTATGGCTACACCTTC. It specifies CASSPAGGLYGYTF.